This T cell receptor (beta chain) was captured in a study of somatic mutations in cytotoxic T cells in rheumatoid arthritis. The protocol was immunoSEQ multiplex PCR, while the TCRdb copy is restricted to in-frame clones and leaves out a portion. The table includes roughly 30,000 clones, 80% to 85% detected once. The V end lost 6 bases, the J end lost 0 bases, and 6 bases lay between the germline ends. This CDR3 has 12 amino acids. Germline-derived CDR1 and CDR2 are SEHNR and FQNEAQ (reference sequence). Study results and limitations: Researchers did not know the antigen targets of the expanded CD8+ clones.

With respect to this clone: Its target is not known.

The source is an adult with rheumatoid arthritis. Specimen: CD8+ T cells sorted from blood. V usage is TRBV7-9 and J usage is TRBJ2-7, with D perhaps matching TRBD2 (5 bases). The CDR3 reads CASRGSSYEQYF. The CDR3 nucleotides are TGTGCCAGCAGAGGGAGCTCCTACGAGCAGTACTTC. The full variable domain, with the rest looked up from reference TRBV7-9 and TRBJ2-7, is DTGVSQNPRHKITKRGQNVTFRCDPISEHNRLYWYRQTLGQGPEFLTYFQNEAQLEKSRLLSDRFSAERPKGSFSTLEIQRTEQGDSAMYLCASRGSSYEQYFGPGTRLTVT.